Listed below are T cell receptor beta chains from one sample, sequenced in a study of blood T cell repertoires in COVID-19. Some clones are missing from TCRdb's copy, which holds only in-frame ones; the method was immunoSEQ multiplex PCR. The sample lists some 150,000 clones, about 77% occurring once. Sequenced material: peripheral blood. These TCRs come from a man aged 60 to 75 with acute or convalescent COVID-19. Each CDR3 is given with its conserved first and last residue. The D gene is left open where the match is weak. Some rows mark clone size as missing; the rest say once, few, many or name a class of expanded clone.

>TRBV11-2|.|TRBJ2-1|TRBD1
CASSLAGQGSYNEQFF
TGTGCCAGCAGCTTAGCCGGACAGGGAAGTTACAATGAGCAGTTCTTC
>TRBV27|.|TRBJ1-5|.
CASSLMFRGGTSNQPQHF
TGTGCCAGCAGTTTAATGTTTAGAGGGGGAACGAGCAATCAGCCCCAGCATTTT
>TRBV29-1|.|TRBJ2-7|TRBD2
CSVEGLAGAYEQYF
TGCAGCGTTGAAGGACTAGCGGGAGCCTACGAGCAGTACTTC
>TRBV7-9|.|TRBJ1-5|.
CASTLNNQPQHF
TGTGCCAGCACGCTTAACAATCAGCCCCAGCATTTT
>TRBV5-6|few|TRBJ1-6|.
CASSLESGNSPLHF
TGTGCCAGCAGCTTGGAGTCAGGGAATTCACCCCTCCACTTT
>TRBV9|.|TRBJ2-7|.
CASSVNVGGPYEQYF
TGTGCCAGCAGCGTGAATGTGGGAGGCCCCTACGAGCAGTACTTC
>TRBV11-2|.|TRBJ2-1|TRBD1
CASSLDFYRGEFEQFF
TGTGCCAGCAGCTTAGATTTTTACAGGGGAGAATTCGAGCAGTTCTTC
>TRBV28|.|TRBJ1-6|.
CASSFSRGYSPLHF
TGTGCCAGCAGTTTCAGCAGGGGATATTCACCCCTCCACTTT
>TRBV7-2|.|TRBJ2-7|TRBD2
CASSSLAGQAKQYF
TGTGCCAGCAGCTCCCTAGCGGGGCAGGCGAAGCAGTACTTC
>TRBV19|once|TRBJ1-2|.
CASRNSNYGYTF
TGTGCCAGTAGAAACTCCAACTATGGCTACACCTTC
>TRBV29-1|.|TRBJ2-7|.
CSVRFLYEQYF
TGCAGCGTTCGTTTCCTCTACGAGCAGTACTTC
>TRBV6-5|.|TRBJ2-1|TRBD1
CASSSRQGRNEQFF
TGTGCCAGCAGTAGCCGACAGGGTCGCAATGAGCAGTTCTTC
>TRBV29-1|.|TRBJ2-3|TRBD2
CSGRLAGRGADTQYF
TGCAGCGGCCGACTAGCGGGTAGAGGGGCAGATACGCAGTATTTT
>TRBV28|few|TRBJ1-1|.
CASSYEGEAFF
TGTGCCAGCAGTTACGAGGGTGAAGCTTTCTTT
>TRBV7-3|.|TRBJ2-7|TRBD1
CASSLPRQGLIDDEQYF
TGTGCCAGCAGCTTACCCAGACAGGGGCTAATTGACGACGAGCAGTACTTC
>TRBV5-1|many|TRBJ2-7|TRBD2
CASSLAGGPNSVAHEQYF
TGCGCCAGCAGCCTAGCGGGAGGACCAAATTCCGTTGCCCACGAGCAGTACTTC
>TRBV3-1/TRBV3-2|many|TRBJ2-1|.
CASSQAEVTSEQFF
TGTGCCAGCAGCCAAGCGGAGGTCACGAGTGAGCAGTTCTTC